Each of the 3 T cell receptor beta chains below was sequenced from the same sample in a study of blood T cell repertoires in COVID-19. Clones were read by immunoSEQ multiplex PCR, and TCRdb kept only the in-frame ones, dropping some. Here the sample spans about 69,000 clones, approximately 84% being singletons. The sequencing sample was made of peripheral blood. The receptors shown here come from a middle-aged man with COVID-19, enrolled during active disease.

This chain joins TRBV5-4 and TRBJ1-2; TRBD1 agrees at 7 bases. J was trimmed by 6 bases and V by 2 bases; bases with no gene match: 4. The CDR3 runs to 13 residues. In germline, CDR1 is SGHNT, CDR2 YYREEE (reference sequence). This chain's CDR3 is CASSFDREHGYTF. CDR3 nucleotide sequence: TGTGCCAGCAGCTTCGACAGGGAACATGGCTACACCTTC.

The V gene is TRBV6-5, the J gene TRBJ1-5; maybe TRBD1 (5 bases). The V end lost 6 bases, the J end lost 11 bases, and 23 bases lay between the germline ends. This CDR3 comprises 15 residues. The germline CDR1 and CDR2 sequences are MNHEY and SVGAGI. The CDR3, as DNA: TGTGCCAGCAGCGCCTCGGGGGAGGGGAGCCTGGCCCAGCATTTT. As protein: CASSASGEGSLAQHF.

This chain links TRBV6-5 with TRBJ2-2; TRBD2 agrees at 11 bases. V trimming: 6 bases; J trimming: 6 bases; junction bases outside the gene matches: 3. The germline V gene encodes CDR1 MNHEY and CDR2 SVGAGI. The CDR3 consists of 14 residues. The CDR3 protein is CASRGLADPGELFF. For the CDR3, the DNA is TGTGCCAGCAGGGGACTAGCGGATCCCGGGGAGCTGTTTTTT.